The subject of this entry is one T cell receptor (beta chain). The target of this receptor is not known. There are no base qualities to consult, and no much larger clone falls within one base. These data originate in a study of blood T cell repertoires in COVID-19 (TCRdb year 2020). In terms of the full investigation: Collaborator samples came from the United States, Italy and Spain and covered acute and convalescent phases of COVID-19. The material from the prospective study consisted of cDNA or gDNA derived from T cells, B-cell-depleted T cells, or PBMCs. The repertoires were released in a freely available public database meant as a resource for research on the immune response to SARS-CoV-2. Where HLA class I and class II types were available, the types were taken from metadata supplied by the sample provider, not from assay-based typing. Sample metadata almost always included a de-identified subject ID, COVID-19 status, age in years and sex. Samples were obtained from the ongoing ImmuneRACE study (first 160 participants) and from over a thousand subjects provided by 6 global collaborators. Subjects who had been exposed to COVID-19, were actively infected with it, or had recovered from it provided the deeply sampled blood TCRbeta repertoires that made up the dataset.

Including cysteine and phenylalanine, the CDR3 has 14 amino acids. Left in the record is the CDR3 DNA by itself, 42 bases read in frame from the first base. CDR1 and CDR2 (MGHDK, SYGVNS) derive from the germline V gene. Between the V and J ends, shortened by 7 bases and 2 bases respectively, the junction contains 15 bases. Summary of the overall study and its limitations: Clinical and demographic metadata were provided uncurated, with the amount varying by source and participant.

One collaborating source in Seattle enrolled patients while the patients were actively infected and followed the patients over time throughout the course of disease. The collaborating institutions used their own protocols to collect whole blood in K2EDTA tubes. For TCRbeta analysis, collaborators shipped samples in one of three forms: frozen whole blood, isolated PBMCs, or DNA extracted from either of those sample types. TCRbeta CDR3 regions were amplified from genomic DNA using the immunoSEQ Assay, a bias-controlled multiplex PCR. Per the original workflow: The number of nucleated cells in each sample was estimated by amplification of reference gene primers within the assay. To quantify the absolute abundance of each unique TCRbeta CDR3 rearrangement, sequence reads were collapsed and filtered. For each sample, productive Simpson clonality was calculated by taking the square root of Simpson's diversity index across productive rearrangements. The source is immuneACCESS, and TCRdb retained only in-frame sequences with V and J called. Part of the clones is not carried over; for the studies checked, unresolved V genes explain less than half of this, and the remainder is unexplained. That table supplies the V and J calls and clone size; D and trimming were determined from the DNA. The sample table lists around 73,000 clones, roughly three quarters of them with a count of one. The ten largest make up under 3% of the sample.

The chain was built from TRBV25-1 and TRBJ2-7; the D segment could be TRBD1, given 5 matching bases. The sequenced material came from peripheral blood. The TCR comes from an older man with COVID-19, enrolled during active disease. The CDR3 loop reads CASTQSTVPYEQYF. The base sequence is TGTGCCAGCACCCAATCGACAGTACCCTACGAGCAGTACTTC.